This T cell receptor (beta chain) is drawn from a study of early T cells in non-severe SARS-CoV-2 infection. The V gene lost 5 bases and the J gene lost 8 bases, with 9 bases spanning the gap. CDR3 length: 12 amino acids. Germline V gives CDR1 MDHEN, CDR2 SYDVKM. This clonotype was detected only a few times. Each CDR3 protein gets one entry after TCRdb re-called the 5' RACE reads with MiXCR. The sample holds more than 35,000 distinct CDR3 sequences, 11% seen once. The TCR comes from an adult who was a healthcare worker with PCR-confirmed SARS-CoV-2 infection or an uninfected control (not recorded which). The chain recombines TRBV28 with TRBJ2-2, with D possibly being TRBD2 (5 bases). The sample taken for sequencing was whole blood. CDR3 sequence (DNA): TGTGCCAGCAGTCTCCGGAGGGGGGAGCTGTTTTTT. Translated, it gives CASSLRRGELFF.